Included here is one TCR beta chain sequence, with context. This likely came from a read error, as a far larger clone is one base away. Time point reported: newly diagnosed GD, antithyroid drugs for less than 3 months. Scientists built the TCR library using RNA that was extracted from PBMCs. Combining iRepertoire HTBI primers with Arm-PCR of CDR3 regions, the authors built TCR beta libraries. A single record per CDR3 protein comes from TCRdb applying MiXCR to the multiplex PCR reads. Of roughly 320,000 distinct CDR3 sequences listed, about a sixth are singletons. This specimen comes from a study of regulatory T cells in long-lasting Graves disease. The sample was also reused in another study, on T cells in Graves' hyperthyroidism and ophthalmopathy. Turning to that study: Blood also showed most of the thyroid clonotypes that were expanded above 0.001.

Sequenced here: peripheral blood mononuclear cells (PBMCs), sampled at new diagnosis, from a patient treated with antithyroid drugs. This sequence was found in a man aged 40-49 years with Graves disease.

The CDR3 DNA is TGTGCCAGCAGCTCAACAAGGGAAGTAGAGACCCAGTACTTC. Translated, it gives CASSSTREVETQYF. The V gene is TRBV7-2, the J gene TRBJ2-5; D gene ambiguous. Trimming removed 4 bases from V and 4 bases from J, with 13 bases in between. Germline values: CDR1 SGHTA, CDR2 FQGNSA. This CDR3 comprises 14 residues.